Listed below are T cell receptor beta chains from one sample, sequenced in a study of lymphopenia after photon versus proton radiotherapy. Assay used: immunoSEQ multiplex PCR; TCRdb lists only in-frame clones, some missing. This sample has tens of thousands of clones, with 89% found just once. Material: peripheral blood, obtained from a patient treated with proton-based radiotherapy. These receptors were collected from a woman in her seventies with pancreatic cancer. Some clones in this sample may be carry-over from other donors' samples. CDR3s include the opening cysteine and the closing phenylalanine or tryptophan. Fields, in order: D gene, V gene, J gene, clone size, CDR3 protein, CDR3 DNA. The D gene is left open where the match is weak. Expanded clones get a size class; other rows say once, few or many, or leave the size out.

.	TRBV5-5	TRBJ2-7	once	CASSRDVLTSYEQYF	TGTGCCAGCAGTCGGGACGTCCTAACCTCGTACGAGCAGTACTTC
TRBD1	TRBV7-9	TRBJ1-2	.	CASSPGQATRGYTF	TGTGCCAGCAGCCCGGGACAGGCAACCCGAGGCTACACCTTC
.	TRBV21-1	TRBJ1-1	few	CASSGRLQGGLRAEAFF	TGTGCCAGCAGCGGGAGACTTCAGGGTGGGCTTAGGGCTGAAGCTTTCTTT
.	TRBV5-8	TRBJ2-1	few	CASSLVPLTEQFF	TGTGCCAGCAGCTTGGTCCCTCTGACGGAGCAGTTCTTC
TRBD1	TRBV7-9	TRBJ2-7	.	CASSSPGQGIYEQYF	TGTGCCAGCAGCTCTCCGGGACAGGGTATTTACGAGCAGTACTTC
.	TRBV6-6	TRBJ1-1	.	CASSLNIQGYTEAFF	TGTGCCAGCAGTCTAAATATACAGGGTTACACTGAAGCTTTCTTT
.	TRBV9	TRBJ2-1	once	CASSVGGRGENEQFF	TGTGCCAGCAGCGTAGGGGGGAGAGGGGAAAATGAGCAGTTCTTC
.	TRBV28	TRBJ2-7	.	CASSYLGREQYF	TGTGCCAGCAGTTATCTGGGCCGCGAGCAGTACTTC
.	TRBV6-5	TRBJ1-6	.	CASSWGRTVNSPLHF	TGTGCCAGCAGTTGGGGCAGGACCGTTAATTCACCCCTCCACTTT
TRBD1	TRBV29-1	TRBJ1-1	.	CSVELPGQGVGAFF	TGCAGCGTTGAACTTCCGGGACAGGGTGTAGGGGCTTTCTTT
.	TRBV5-6	TRBJ2-7	.	CASSWGLSGSSYEQYF	TGTGCCAGCAGCTGGGGGTTATCAGGGTCCTCCTACGAGCAGTACTTC
.	TRBV6-1	TRBJ1-6	.	CASNKEVNSPLHF	TGTGCCAGCAATAAGGAGGTTAATTCACCCCTCCACTTT
TRBD2	TRBV27	TRBJ2-1	.	CASSASTSGNNEQFF	TGTGCCAGCAGTGCCTCGACTAGCGGTAACAATGAGCAGTTCTTC
TRBD2	TRBV27	TRBJ2-1	few	CASRGLAGGIEQFF	TGTGCCAGCAGGGGACTAGCGGGAGGGATTGAGCAGTTCTTC
.	TRBV6-1	TRBJ2-5	.	CASRAVQSGTQYF	TGTGCCAGCAGGGCCGTTCAATCCGGGACCCAGTACTTC
TRBD1	TRBV15	TRBJ2-3	.	CATSREQGADTQYF	TGTGCCACCAGCAGAGAGCAGGGGGCAGATACGCAGTATTTT
TRBD1	TRBV9	TRBJ1-2	.	CASSVAGQLNYGYTF	TGTGCCAGCAGCGTAGCGGGACAGCTCAACTATGGCTACACCTTC
TRBD1	TRBV5-1	TRBJ2-5	.	CASSLATGLRQETQYF	TGCGCCAGCAGCTTGGCGACAGGGCTACGCCAAGAGACCCAGTACTTC
TRBD2	TRBV4-2	TRBJ2-3	once	CASSQELAGITDTQYF	TGTGCCAGCAGCCAGGAACTAGCGGGGATCACAGATACGCAGTATTTT
.	TRBV21-1	TRBJ1-1	.	CASSKRNRLNTEAFF	TGTGCCAGCAGCAAAAGGAACAGATTGAACACTGAAGCTTTCTTT
.	TRBV2	TRBJ1-4	.	CASSVGIEKLFF	TGTGCCAGCAGTGTGGGCATTGAAAAACTGTTTTTT
TRBD2	TRBV5-6	TRBJ2-1	.	CASSLRGLAGNNEQFF	TGTGCCAGCAGCTTGAGGGGGCTAGCGGGGAACAATGAGCAGTTCTTC
.	TRBV19	TRBJ1-6	.	CASTKTHGGPSSYNSPLHF	TGTGCCAGTACCAAAACCCACGGGGGCCCGAGCTCCTATAATTCACCCCTCCACTTT
.	TRBV7-9	TRBJ2-5	.	CASSPGIETQYF	TGTGCCAGCAGCCCGGGCATTGAGACCCAGTACTTC
TRBD2	TRBV28	TRBJ2-1	.	CASSLSGTSGHNEQFF	TGTGCCAGCAGTTTATCGGGGACTAGCGGCCACAATGAGCAGTTCTTC
TRBD2	TRBV28	TRBJ2-2	.	CASSSRGSGRAGPGELFF	TGTGCCAGCAGCTCCCGGGGTAGCGGGAGGGCCGGGCCCGGGGAGCTGTTTTTT
.	TRBV30	TRBJ2-7	.	CAWSVAESYEQYF	TGTGCCTGGAGTGTTGCGGAAAGCTACGAGCAGTACTTC
TRBD1	TRBV5-1	TRBJ1-1	.	CASSSRDRVSHGTEAFF	TGCGCCAGCAGCTCCAGAGACAGGGTATCCCATGGCACTGAAGCTTTCTTT
TRBD1	TRBV30	TRBJ1-5	few	CAWSAGGVYSNQPQHF	TGTGCCTGGAGTGCAGGGGGCGTGTATAGCAATCAGCCCCAGCATTTT